Listed here are 2 T cell receptor beta chains from one sample, sequenced in a study of T cell changes during pregnancy in multiple sclerosis. The repertoire was sequenced with immunoSEQ multiplex PCR; TCRdb's copy has only in-frame clones and lacks some. The data show approximately 97,000 clones, 75% to 95% seen once. The sequencing used peripheral blood, collected in the second trimester of pregnancy. These receptor sequences come from a female donor in good health, enrolled as a control in a pregnancy study.

The chain employs TRBV11-3 and TRBJ2-7; TRBD1 matches at 9 bases. From germline, CDR1 is SGHNT and CDR2 YENEEA. V was pared by 5 bases and J by 7 bases, with 9 bases of the junction left unmatched. The CDR3 spans 14 residues. The DNA for the CDR3 is TGTGCCAGCAGCGCCGGGACAGGGCAACGGGAGCAGTACTTC. This sequence encodes CASSAGTGQREQYF.

The chain employs TRBV5-1 and TRBJ2-3, with D unclear. Trimming removed 6 bases at V and 1 base at J, with 6 bases between. The CDR3 consists of 12 residues. From germline, CDR1 is SGHRS and CDR2 YFSETQ. CDR3 amino acids: CASNPGTDTQYF. CDR3 coding DNA: TGCGCCAGCAATCCGGGCACAGATACGCAGTATTTT.